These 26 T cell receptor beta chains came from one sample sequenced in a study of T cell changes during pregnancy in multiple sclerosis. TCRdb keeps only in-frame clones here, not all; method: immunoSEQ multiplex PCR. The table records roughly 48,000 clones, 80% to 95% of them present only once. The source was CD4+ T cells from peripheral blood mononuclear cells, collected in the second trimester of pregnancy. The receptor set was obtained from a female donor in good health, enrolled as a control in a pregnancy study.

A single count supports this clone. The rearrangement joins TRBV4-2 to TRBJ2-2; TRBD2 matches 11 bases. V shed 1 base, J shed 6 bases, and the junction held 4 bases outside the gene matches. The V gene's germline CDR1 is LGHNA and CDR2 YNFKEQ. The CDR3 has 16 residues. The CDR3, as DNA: TGTGCCAGCAGCCAAGGTAGCGGGGGGGCTGCCGGGGAGCTGTTTTTT. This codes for CASSQGSGGAAGELFF.

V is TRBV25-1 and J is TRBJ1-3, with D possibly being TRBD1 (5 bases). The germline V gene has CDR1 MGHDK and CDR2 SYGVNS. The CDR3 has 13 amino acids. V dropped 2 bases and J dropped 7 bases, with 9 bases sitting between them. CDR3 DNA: TGTGCCAGCAGTGAACCTCGGGGGAACACCATATATTTT. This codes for CASSEPRGNTIYF.

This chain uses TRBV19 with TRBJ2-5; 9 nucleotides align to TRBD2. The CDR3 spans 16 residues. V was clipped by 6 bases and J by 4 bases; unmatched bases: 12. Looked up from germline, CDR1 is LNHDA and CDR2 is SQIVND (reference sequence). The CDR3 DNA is TGTGCCAGTAGAGGGATTCGGCGGGGGGGCGGAGAGACCCAGTACTTC. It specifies CASRGIRRGGGETQYF.

This chain's CDR3 is CANFRDSETLEETQYF. In nucleotides, the CDR3 is TGTGCCAATTTCCGGGACAGCGAAACCTTGGAAGAGACCCAGTACTTC. The chain carries TRBV6-6 and TRBJ2-5, with TRBD1 matching 7 bases. This CDR3 comprises 16 residues. The J segment lost 3 bases and the V segment lost 10 bases, leaving 17 bases of the junction unmatched. The germline CDR1 and CDR2 sequences are MNHNY and SVGAGI (reference sequence).

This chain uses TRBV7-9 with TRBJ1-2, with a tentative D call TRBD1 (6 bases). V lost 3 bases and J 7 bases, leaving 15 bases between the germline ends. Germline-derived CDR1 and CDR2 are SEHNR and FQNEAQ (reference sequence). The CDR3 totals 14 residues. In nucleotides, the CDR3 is TGTGCCAGCAGCTTGGGGGGGCGCGGTTCTGGCTACACCTTC. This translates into CASSLGGRGSGYTF.

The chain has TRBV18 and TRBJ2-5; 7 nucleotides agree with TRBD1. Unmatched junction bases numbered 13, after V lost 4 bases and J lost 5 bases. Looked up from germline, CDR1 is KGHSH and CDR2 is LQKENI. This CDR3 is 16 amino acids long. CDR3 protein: CASSRRLGQVMETQYF. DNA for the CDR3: TGTGCCAGCTCACGGCGTTTAGGACAGGTGATGGAGACCCAGTACTTC.

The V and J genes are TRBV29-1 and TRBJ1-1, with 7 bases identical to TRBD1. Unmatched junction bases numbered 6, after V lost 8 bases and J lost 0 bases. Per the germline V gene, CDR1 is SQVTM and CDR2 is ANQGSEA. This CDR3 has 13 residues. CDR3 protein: CSLRTGVNTEAFF. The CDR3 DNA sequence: TGCAGCCTCCGGACAGGTGTGAACACTGAAGCTTTCTTT.

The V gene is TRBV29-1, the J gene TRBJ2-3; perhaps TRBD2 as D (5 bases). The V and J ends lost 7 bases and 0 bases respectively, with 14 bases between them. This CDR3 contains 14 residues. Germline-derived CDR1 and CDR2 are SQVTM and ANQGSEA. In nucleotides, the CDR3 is TGCAGCGCAAACGGACTGTCGAGCACAGATACGCAGTATTTT. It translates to CSANGLSSTDTQYF.

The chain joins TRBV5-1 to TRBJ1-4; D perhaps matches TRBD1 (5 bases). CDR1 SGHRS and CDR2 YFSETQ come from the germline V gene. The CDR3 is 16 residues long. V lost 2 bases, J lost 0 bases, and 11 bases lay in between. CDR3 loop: CASSFNGGATNEKLFF. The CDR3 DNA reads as TGCGCCAGCAGCTTCAACGGGGGTGCAACTAATGAAAAACTGTTTTTT.

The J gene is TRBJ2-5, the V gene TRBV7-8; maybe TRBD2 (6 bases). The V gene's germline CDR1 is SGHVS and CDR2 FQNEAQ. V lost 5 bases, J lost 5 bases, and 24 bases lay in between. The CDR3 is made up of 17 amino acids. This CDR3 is CASSRTFQGGVGETQYF. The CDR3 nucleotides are TGTGCCAGCAGCCGTACCTTCCAAGGAGGGGTGGGTGAGACCCAGTACTTC.

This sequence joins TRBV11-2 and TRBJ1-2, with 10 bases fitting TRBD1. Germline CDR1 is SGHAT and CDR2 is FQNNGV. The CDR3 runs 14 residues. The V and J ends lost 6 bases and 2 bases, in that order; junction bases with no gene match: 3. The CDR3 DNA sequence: TGTGCCAGCAGATCGACAGGGGGCAACTATGGCTACACCTTC. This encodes CASRSTGGNYGYTF.

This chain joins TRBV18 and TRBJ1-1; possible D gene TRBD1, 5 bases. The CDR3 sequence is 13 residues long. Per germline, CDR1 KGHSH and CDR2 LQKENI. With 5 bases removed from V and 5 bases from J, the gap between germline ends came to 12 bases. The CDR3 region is CASSVRQLTEAFF. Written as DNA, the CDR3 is TGTGCCAGCTCAGTCCGACAGCTTACTGAAGCTTTCTTT.

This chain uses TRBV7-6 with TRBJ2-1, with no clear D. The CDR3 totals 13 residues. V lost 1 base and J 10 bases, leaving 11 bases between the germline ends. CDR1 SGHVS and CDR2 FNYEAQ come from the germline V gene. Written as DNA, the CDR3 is TGTGCCAGCAGCTTAGAATTATCTAAGGAGCAGTTCTTC. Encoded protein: CASSLELSKEQFF.

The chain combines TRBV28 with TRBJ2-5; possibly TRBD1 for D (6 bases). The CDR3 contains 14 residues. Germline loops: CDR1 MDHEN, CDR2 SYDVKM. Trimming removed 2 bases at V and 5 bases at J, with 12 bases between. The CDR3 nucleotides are TGTGCCAGCAGTTTAAGTGGGGGCCGGGAGACCCAGTACTTC. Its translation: CASSLSGGRETQYF.

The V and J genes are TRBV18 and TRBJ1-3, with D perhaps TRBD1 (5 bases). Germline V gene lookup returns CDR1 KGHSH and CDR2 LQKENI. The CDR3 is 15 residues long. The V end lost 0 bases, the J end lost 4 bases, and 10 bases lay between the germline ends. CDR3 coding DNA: TGTGCCAGCTCACCACCGTCAGGGTACGGAAACACCATATATTTT. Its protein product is CASSPPSGYGNTIYF. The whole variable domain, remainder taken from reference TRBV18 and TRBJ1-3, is NAGVMQNPRHLVRRRGQEARLRCSPMKGHSHVYWYRQLPEEGLKFMVYLQKENIIDESGMPKERFSAEFPKEGPSILRIQQVVRGDSAAYFCASSPPSGYGNTIYFGEGSWLTVV.

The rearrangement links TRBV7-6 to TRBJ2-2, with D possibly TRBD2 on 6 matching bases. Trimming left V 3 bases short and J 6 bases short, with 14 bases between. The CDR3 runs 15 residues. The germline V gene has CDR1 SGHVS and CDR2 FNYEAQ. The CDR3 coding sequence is TGTGCCAGCAGCTTTTTTGAAACTAGCCCCGGGGAGCTGTTTTTT. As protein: CASSFFETSPGELFF.

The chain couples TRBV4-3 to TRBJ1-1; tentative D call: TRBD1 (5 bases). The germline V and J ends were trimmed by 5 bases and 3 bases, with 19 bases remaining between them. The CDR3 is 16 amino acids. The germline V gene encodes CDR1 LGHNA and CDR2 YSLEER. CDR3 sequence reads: CASSVDSRQTYTEAFF. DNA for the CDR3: TGCGCCAGCAGCGTAGACTCACGACAGACTTACACTGAAGCTTTCTTT.

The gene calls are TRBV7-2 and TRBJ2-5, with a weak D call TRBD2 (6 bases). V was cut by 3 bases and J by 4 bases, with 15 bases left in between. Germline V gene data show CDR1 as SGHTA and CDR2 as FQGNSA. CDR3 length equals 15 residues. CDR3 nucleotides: TGTGCCAGCAGCTTTCCGGGACTCCTGGCAGAGACCCAGTACTTC. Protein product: CASSFPGLLAETQYF.

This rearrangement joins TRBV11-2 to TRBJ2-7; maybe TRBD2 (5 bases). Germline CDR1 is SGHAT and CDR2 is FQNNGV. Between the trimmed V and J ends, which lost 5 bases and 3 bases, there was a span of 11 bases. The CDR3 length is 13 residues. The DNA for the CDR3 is TGTGCCAGCAGCCGGAGACTAAACTACGAGCAGTACTTC. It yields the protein CASSRRLNYEQYF. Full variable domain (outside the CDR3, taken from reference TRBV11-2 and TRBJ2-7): EAGVAQSPRYKIIEKRQSVAFWCNPISGHATLYWYQQILGQGPKLLIQFQNNGVVDDSQLPKDRFSAERLKGVDSTLKIQPAKLEDSAVYLCASSRRLNYEQYFGPGTRLTVT.

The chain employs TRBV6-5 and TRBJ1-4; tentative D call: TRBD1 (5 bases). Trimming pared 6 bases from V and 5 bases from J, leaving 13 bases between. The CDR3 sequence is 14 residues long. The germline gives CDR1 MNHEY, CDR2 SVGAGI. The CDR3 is CASRRQFENEKLFF. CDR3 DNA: TGTGCCAGCAGGAGACAGTTTGAGAATGAAAAACTGTTTTTT.

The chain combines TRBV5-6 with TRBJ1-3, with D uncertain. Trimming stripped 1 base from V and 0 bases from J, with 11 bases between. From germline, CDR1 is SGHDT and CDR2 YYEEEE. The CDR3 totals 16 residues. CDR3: CASSLRPGRSGNTIYF. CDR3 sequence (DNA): TGTGCCAGCAGCTTGAGGCCAGGCCGCTCTGGAAACACCATATATTTT.

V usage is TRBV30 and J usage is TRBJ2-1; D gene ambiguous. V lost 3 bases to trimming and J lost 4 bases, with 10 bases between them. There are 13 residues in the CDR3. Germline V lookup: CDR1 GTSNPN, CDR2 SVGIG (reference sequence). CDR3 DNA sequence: TGTGCCTGGAGAGCGAAGCTTTACAATGAGCAGTTCTTC. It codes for CAWRAKLYNEQFF.

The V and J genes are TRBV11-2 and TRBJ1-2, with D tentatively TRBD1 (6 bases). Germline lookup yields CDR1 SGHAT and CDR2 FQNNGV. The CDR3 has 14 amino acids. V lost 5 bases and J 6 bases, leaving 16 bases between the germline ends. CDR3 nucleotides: TGTGCCAGCAGCCCAAAACAGGGCGAGAATGGCTACACCTTC. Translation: CASSPKQGENGYTF. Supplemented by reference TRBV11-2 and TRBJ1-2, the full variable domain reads EAGVAQSPRYKIIEKRQSVAFWCNPISGHATLYWYQQILGQGPKLLIQFQNNGVVDDSQLPKDRFSAERLKGVDSTLKIQPAKLEDSAVYLCASSPKQGENGYTFGSGTRLTVV.

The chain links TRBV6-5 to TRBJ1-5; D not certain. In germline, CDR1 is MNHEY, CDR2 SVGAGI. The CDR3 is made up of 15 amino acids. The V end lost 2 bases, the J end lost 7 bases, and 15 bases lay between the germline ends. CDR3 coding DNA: TGTGCCAGCAGTTACCCCGACATGACGCCCCAGCCCCAGCATTTT. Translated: CASSYPDMTPQPQHF.

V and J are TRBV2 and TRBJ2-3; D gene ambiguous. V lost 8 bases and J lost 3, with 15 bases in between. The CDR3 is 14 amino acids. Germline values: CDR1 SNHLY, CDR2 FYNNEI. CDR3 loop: CASEGASLTDTQYF. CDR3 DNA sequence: TGTGCCAGCGAAGGTGCTAGTTTGACAGATACGCAGTATTTT.

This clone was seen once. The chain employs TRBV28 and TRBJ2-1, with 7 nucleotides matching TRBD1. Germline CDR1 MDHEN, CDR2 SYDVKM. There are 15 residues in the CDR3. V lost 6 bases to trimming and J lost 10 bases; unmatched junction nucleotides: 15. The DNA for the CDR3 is TGTGCCAGCAGCCGACGGGACAGTAGGGCAGGGGAGCAGTTCTTC. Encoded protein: CASSRRDSRAGEQFF.